Below, 24 T cell receptor beta chains from the same sample are listed, as sequenced in a study of post-analysis software for immune sequencing data. Regarding the study as a whole: Controls showed lower frequencies than patients for roughly 5 TRBV segments, and TRBV5-6, TRBV5-1 and TRBV20-1 were among these.

The antigens these receptors bind are not known. Unique molecular identifiers were present in the TCR beta cDNA libraries. TCRdb redid the calling of the PCR reads with MiXCR, one entry per CDR3 protein. Found here are hundreds of thousands of distinct CDR3 sequences, 40% to 50% of them singletons; the top ten hold 1.5% to 2%. The specimen sequenced was blood. These receptors were taken from a girl aged 5 to 17 with multiple sclerosis.

V and J are TRBV4-2 and TRBJ2-1, with 8 bases matching TRBD2. Unmatched junction bases numbered 11, after V lost 4 bases and J lost 9 bases. The germline gives CDR1 LGHNA, CDR2 YNFKEQ. CDR3 length: 15 amino acids. DNA of the CDR3: TGTGCCAGCAGCCCCTGGTTAGCGGGGAAAAGTGAGCAGTTCTTC. Its protein product is CASSPWLAGKSEQFF.

The chain uses TRBV9 and TRBJ2-1; 14 bases line up with TRBD2. The CDR3 is 18 residues long. Per germline, CDR1 SGDLS and CDR2 YYNGEE. The V segment lost 3 bases and the J segment 2 bases; nucleotides outside the gene matches: 7. The CDR3 DNA reads TGTGCCAGCAGCGCTCAGGGACTAGCGGGAGTAACCTACAATGAGCAGTTCTTC. Translation gives CASSAQGLAGVTYNEQFF.

The chain has TRBV12-3 or TRBV12-4 and TRBJ2-1; the D is unclear. The V and J ends lost 3 bases and 1 base respectively, with 16 bases between them. The CDR3 has 17 amino acids. CDR3 in amino acids: CASSFAVPVRSYNEQFF. The CDR3 DNA reads TGTGCCAGCAGTTTTGCAGTACCGGTGCGGTCCTACAATGAGCAGTTCTTC.

This clonotype showed up just a few times. J is TRBJ1-4 and V is TRBV10-3; D is undetermined. This CDR3 has 14 residues. Trimming pared 4 bases from V and 0 bases from J, leaving 6 bases between. CDR1 is ENHRY and CDR2 is SYGVKD in the germline V gene. In nucleotides, the CDR3 is TGTGCCATCAGTGGGACCGCAACTAATGAAAAACTGTTTTTT. Translation: CAISGTATNEKLFF.

The chain has TRBV5-1 and TRBJ2-7, with D unclear. V lost 0 bases to trimming and J lost 3 bases, with 7 bases between them. The CDR3 has 13 residues. Per germline, CDR1 SGHRS and CDR2 YFSETQ. CDR3 nucleotide sequence: TGCGCCAGCAGCTTGGGGGAACTCTACGAGCAGTACTTC. Translating gives CASSLGELYEQYF.

The table lists this clonotype with a few counts. The chain uses TRBV3-1 and TRBJ2-7; D is tentatively TRBD1 or TRBD2 (5 bases each). The CDR3 totals 14 residues. Trimming took off 5 bases at V and 1 base at J, with 12 bases between the two ends. Germline assignment: CDR1 LGHDT and CDR2 YNNKEL (reference sequence). CDR3 in amino acids: CASSWGWRSYEQYF. The CDR3 bases are TGTGCCAGCAGCTGGGGGTGGAGGTCCTACGAGCAGTACTTC.

This clonotype occurred a few times. This sequence joins TRBV7-9 and TRBJ2-1; no reliable D call. V lost 3 bases and J lost 5, with 11 bases in between. The CDR3 is 14 amino acids. Germline lookup yields CDR1 SEHNR and CDR2 FQNEAQ (reference sequence). The CDR3, as DNA: TGTGCCAGCAGCTTGGACGACATAAACAATGAGCAGTTCTTC. It is translated as CASSLDDINNEQFF.

This clonotype was picked up a small number of times. The CDR3 sequence is CASRSPGQEGGGYTF. CDR3 DNA: TGTGCCAGCAGGTCCCCGGGACAAGAGGGGGGCGGCTACACCTTC. The rearrangement uses TRBV12-3 or TRBV12-4 and TRBJ1-2; tentatively, D is TRBD1 (6 bases). V lost 6 bases, J lost 8 bases, and 22 bases lay in between. The CDR3 has 15 residues.

This chain joins TRBV6-5 and TRBJ1-1; a weak D match, TRBD1 (6 bases). V was clipped by 6 bases and J by 3 bases, with 14 bases between them. CDR1 and CDR2 (germline): MNHEY, SVGAGI. The CDR3 spans 14 residues. CDR3: CASSGGGGDTEAFF. CDR3 DNA sequence: TGTGCCAGCAGCGGGGGAGGGGGGGACACTGAAGCTTTCTTT.

This clonotype was recorded only once. This chain links TRBV12-3 or TRBV12-4 with TRBJ1-1, with 11 bases lining up with TRBD1. Trimming removed 6 bases from V and 4 bases from J; junction bases left unmatched: 7. The CDR3 consists of 15 residues. For the CDR3, the DNA is TGTGCCAGCAGACGGACAGGGGGCCTGGGCACTGAAGCTTTCTTT. Translated: CASRRTGGLGTEAFF.

Comments on this clonotype: Germline is not matched at one junction end, which may reflect a read error. The chain has TRBV27 and TRBJ2-6; 8 nucleotides match TRBD1. CDR3 length equals 18 residues. The V gene's germline CDR1 is MNHEY and CDR2 SMNVEV (reference sequence). CDR3 coding DNA: TGTGTCAGCGGTGCGACAGGGGTCGTCCTCTCTGGGGCCAACGTCCTGACTTTC. Translated: CVSGATGVVLSGANVLTF.

The V gene is TRBV7-8, the J gene TRBJ1-2; maybe TRBD1 (6 bases). V lost 6 bases to trimming and J lost 8 bases, with 28 bases between them. The germline CDR1 and CDR2 sequences are SGHVS and FQNEAQ. This CDR3 is 17 amino acids long. The CDR3 DNA follows: TGTGCCAGCAGTCCGAAGAGGGGGTTATTCTATGTTGGGGGCTACACCTTC. It yields the protein CASSPKRGLFYVGGYTF. Combining the CDR3 with reference TRBV7-8 and TRBJ1-2 gives the whole variable domain GAGVSQSPRYKVAKRGQDVALRCDPISGHVSLFWYQQALGQGPEFLTYFQNEAQLDKSGLPSDRFFAERPEGSVSTLKIQRTQQEDSAVYLCASSPKRGLFYVGGYTFGSGTRLTVV.

V gene TRBV10-3 combines with J gene TRBJ2-7; D gene unclear. V was clipped by 10 bases and J by 5 bases, with 18 bases between them. Germline assignment: CDR1 ENHRY and CDR2 SYGVKD. This CDR3 is built from 13 residues. In DNA, the CDR3 is TGTGCCACCAAGGGAATAGAAGGCCACGAGCAGTACTTC. This sequence encodes CATKGIEGHEQYF.

This clonotype has just a few counts. V usage is TRBV12-3 or TRBV12-4 and J usage is TRBJ1-5, with 10 bases identical to TRBD1. The CDR3 spans 16 residues. Trimming took 5 bases from V and 5 from J; bases not matched to a gene: 9. The chain's CDR3 is CASSPGTGAQDQPQHF. For the CDR3, the DNA is TGTGCCAGCAGTCCTGGGACAGGGGCCCAAGATCAGCCCCAGCATTTT.

This clonotype has a handful of counts. V is TRBV3-1 and J is TRBJ1-6; D remains unclear. Germline V gene lookup returns CDR1 LGHDT and CDR2 YNNKEL (reference sequence). Trimming pared 1 base from V and 15 bases from J, leaving 16 bases between. The CDR3 length is 14 residues. The CDR3 spells CASSQGVALPLLHF. CDR3 nucleotides: TGTGCCAGCAGCCAAGGTGTAGCGCTCCCGCTCCTCCACTTT.

The chain joins TRBV12-3 or TRBV12-4 to TRBJ2-6; no definite D call. V was pared by 10 bases and J by 4 bases, with 8 bases between. The CDR3 has 12 residues. The CDR3 nucleotides read TGTGCCATCCATTCCGGGGCCAACGTCCTGACTTTC. Amino acids: CAIHSGANVLTF.

This clonotype was detected a few times. The gene calls are TRBV4-1 and TRBJ1-1, with D maybe TRBD1 (5 bases). CDR1 is MGHRA, CDR2 YSYEKL, per germline. Trimming took off 4 bases at V and 0 bases at J, with 9 bases between the two ends. The CDR3 totals 14 residues. CDR3 protein: CASSPRVVNTEAFF. The CDR3 bases are TGCGCCAGCAGCCCCAGGGTTGTGAACACTGAAGCTTTCTTT.

The chain recombines TRBV6-5 with TRBJ1-2; the match to TRBD1 covers 9 bases. CDR1 and CDR2 from the germline V gene are MNHEY and SVGAGI. The CDR3 has 15 residues. V shed 5 bases, J shed 0 bases, and the junction held 4 bases outside the gene matches. CDR3 residues: CASSQQGAPNYGYTF. The CDR3 nucleotides read TGTGCCAGCAGTCAACAGGGGGCGCCTAACTATGGCTACACCTTC.

A few counts support this clonotype. The chain is built from TRBV7-2 and TRBJ2-4; no definite D call. V was trimmed by 5 bases and J by 1 base, leaving 12 bases between them. The CDR3 sequence is 15 residues long. CDR1 and CDR2 from the germline V gene are SGHTA and FQGNSA. For the CDR3, the DNA is TGTGCCAGCAGCCCCGACATAAAGGCCAAAAACATTCAGTACTTC. Translated: CASSPDIKAKNIQYF.

This clonotype was seen a few times. The chain has TRBV12-3 or TRBV12-4 and TRBJ2-7; D assignment may be TRBD1 or TRBD2 (6 bases each). Trimming took off 6 bases at V and 3 bases at J, with 15 bases between the two ends. The CDR3 runs to 14 residues. CDR3 residues: CASSRGQSFYEQYF. CDR3 nucleotide sequence: TGTGCCAGCAGCCGGGGGCAATCCTTCTACGAGCAGTACTTC.

The chain uses TRBV20-1 and TRBJ2-3; TRBD2 is a possible D gene (5 bases). CDR1 and CDR2 from the germline V gene are DFQATT and SNEGSKA (reference sequence). CDR3 size: 16 residues. V lost 0 bases, J lost 9 bases, and 22 bases lay in between. CDR3 protein: CSARDLRSGPLETQYF. Here the CDR3 DNA reads TGCAGTGCTAGAGATCTGAGGAGCGGACCGTTGGAGACGCAGTATTTT.

This sequence joins TRBV20-1 and TRBJ2-1; the D gene is possibly TRBD1 (6 bases). Deletions cut 8 bases from V and 7 bases from J, with 15 bases between. This CDR3 is 12 amino acids long. Germline assignment: CDR1 DFQATT and CDR2 SNEGSKA (reference sequence). This CDR3 is CSTAGARNEQFF. As DNA, the CDR3 is TGCAGTACAGCAGGGGCGCGAAATGAGCAGTTCTTC.

The sample holds a few counts of this clonotype. The DNA of the CDR3 is TGCGCCAGCAGCCAAGTCAGGGGCAATGAGCAGTTCTTC. Translation gives CASSQVRGNEQFF. J is TRBJ2-1 and V is TRBV4-1; possibly TRBD1 for D (6 bases). This CDR3 is built from 13 residues. The germline V gene encodes CDR1 MGHRA and CDR2 YSYEKL. The V and J ends lost 1 base and 6 bases respectively, with 7 bases between them.

V usage is TRBV2 and J usage is TRBJ2-7; D is undetermined. CDR1 is SNHLY, CDR2 FYNNEI, per germline. This CDR3 comprises 12 residues. Deletions cut 4 bases from V and 6 bases from J, with 10 bases between. The CDR3 DNA follows: TGTGCCAGCAGTGTGGATATTTCCGAGCAGTACTTC. It specifies CASSVDISEQYF.